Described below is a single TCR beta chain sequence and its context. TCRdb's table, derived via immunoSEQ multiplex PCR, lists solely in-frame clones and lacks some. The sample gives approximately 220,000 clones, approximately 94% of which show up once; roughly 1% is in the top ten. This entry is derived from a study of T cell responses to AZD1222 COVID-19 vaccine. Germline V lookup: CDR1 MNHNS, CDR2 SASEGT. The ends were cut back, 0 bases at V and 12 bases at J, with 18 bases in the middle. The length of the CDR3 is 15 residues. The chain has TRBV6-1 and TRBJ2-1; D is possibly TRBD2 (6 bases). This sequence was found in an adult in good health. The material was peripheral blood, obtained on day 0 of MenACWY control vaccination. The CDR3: CASSEAGTYGYRQFF. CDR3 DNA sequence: TGTGCCAGCAGTGAAGCCGGGACTTACGGATACCGGCAGTTCTTC.